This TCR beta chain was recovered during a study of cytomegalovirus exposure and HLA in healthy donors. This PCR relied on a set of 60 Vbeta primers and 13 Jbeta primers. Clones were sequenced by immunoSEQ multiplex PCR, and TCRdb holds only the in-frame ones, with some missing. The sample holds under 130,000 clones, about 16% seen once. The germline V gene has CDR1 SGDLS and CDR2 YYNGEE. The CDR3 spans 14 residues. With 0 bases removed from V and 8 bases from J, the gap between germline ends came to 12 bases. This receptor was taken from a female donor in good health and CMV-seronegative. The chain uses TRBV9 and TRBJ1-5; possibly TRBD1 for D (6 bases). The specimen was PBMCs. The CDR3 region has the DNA TGTGCCAGCAGCGTAGATGGGGGCTATAAGCCCCAGCATTTT. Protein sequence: CASSVDGGYKPQHF.